One sample yielded the 30 T cell receptor beta chains listed below, sequenced in a study of blood T cell repertoires in COVID-19. TCRdb's copy holds only in-frame clones and misses some; the assay was immunoSEQ multiplex PCR. The sample holds some 320,000 clones; about 89% are singletons and the top ten take 6.5% to 9.5%. Sequenced material: peripheral blood. These receptors all come from a woman aged 50 to 60 who had recovered from COVID-19.

The rearrangement joins TRBV6-5 to TRBJ1-4; tentatively, D is TRBD1 (5 bases). The V gene's germline CDR1 is MNHEY and CDR2 SVGAGI. The CDR3 has 15 amino acids. Trimming pared 6 bases from V and 8 bases from J, leaving 19 bases between. The CDR3 nucleotides are TGTGCCAGCAGGAGTACGACAGTACCCGGGGAAAAACTGTTTTTT. This encodes CASRSTTVPGEKLFF.

In its sample, this clone was seen a few times. The J gene is TRBJ1-5, the V gene TRBV2, with TRBD1 as a possible D gene (5 bases). This CDR3 has 14 residues. V dropped 5 bases and J dropped 5 bases, with 13 bases sitting between them. Germline loops: CDR1 SNHLY, CDR2 FYNNEI. The DNA for the CDR3 is TGTGCCAGCAGTACTCGACAGCTATATCAGCCCCAGCATTTT. As protein: CASSTRQLYQPQHF. The full variable domain, rest sourced from reference TRBV2 and TRBJ1-5, is EPEVTQTPSHQVTQMGQEVILRCVPISNHLYFYWYRQILGQKVEFLVSFYNNEISEKSEIFDDQFSVERPDGSNFTLKIRSTKLEDSAMYFCASSTRQLYQPQHFGDGTRLSIL.

The chain has TRBV7-2 and TRBJ2-3, with D possibly TRBD2 on 5 matching bases. Between the trimmed V and J ends, which lost 4 bases and 2 bases, there was a span of 10 bases. This CDR3 comprises 14 residues. CDR1 and CDR2 from the germline V gene are SGHTA and FQGNSA. Here the CDR3 reads CASSSGYYTDTQYF. Here the CDR3 DNA reads TGTGCCAGCAGCTCGGGGTACTACACAGATACGCAGTATTTT.

This clone was counted once. The J gene is TRBJ1-5, the V gene TRBV19; D call uncertain. Germline V gives CDR1 LNHDA, CDR2 SQIVND (reference sequence). The V end lost 6 bases, the J end lost 5 bases, and 11 bases lay between the germline ends. This CDR3 contains 13 residues. The CDR3 coding sequence is TGTGCCAGTAGCACGGTTGGAGATCAGCCCCAGCATTTT. Its translation is CASSTVGDQPQHF.

This chain uses TRBV2 with TRBJ1-2; D call uncertain. This CDR3 comprises 12 residues. Germline assignment: CDR1 SNHLY and CDR2 FYNNEI. Deletions cut 7 bases from V and 2 bases from J, with 8 bases between. In DNA form, the CDR3 reads TGTGCCAGCATATTCGAGAACTATGGCTACACCTTC. It is translated as CASIFENYGYTF.

The chain employs TRBV19 and TRBJ2-2; 10 nucleotides agree with TRBD1. Trimming removed 6 bases from V and 6 bases from J; junction bases left unmatched: 1. CDR3 length: 13 amino acids. Germline V gives CDR1 LNHDA, CDR2 SQIVND (reference sequence). The CDR3 is CASRDRGSGELFF. Written as DNA, the CDR3 is TGTGCCAGTAGGGACAGGGGGTCCGGGGAGCTGTTTTTT. The entire variable domain, with the rest obtained from reference TRBV19 and TRBJ2-2, is as follows: DGGITQSPKYLFRKEGQNVTLSCEQNLNHDAMYWYRQDPGQGLRLIYYSQIVNDFQKGDIAEGYSVSREKKESFPLTVTSAQKNPTAFYLCASRDRGSGELFFGEGSRLTVL.

This chain links TRBV28 with TRBJ1-5, with D tentatively TRBD1 (5 bases). V lost 5 bases, J lost 0 bases, and 17 bases lay in between. This CDR3 comprises 17 residues. CDR1 is MDHEN and CDR2 is SYDVKM in the germline V gene. CDR3 amino acids: CASSTLDRSYSNQPQHF. CDR3 bases: TGTGCCAGCAGTACCCTCGACAGATCCTATAGCAATCAGCCCCAGCATTTT.

The J gene is TRBJ2-7, the V gene TRBV5-1; tentatively, D is TRBD1 (6 bases). With 2 bases removed from V and 4 bases from J, the gap between germline ends came to 13 bases. This CDR3 comprises 14 residues. Germline assignment: CDR1 SGHRS and CDR2 YFSETQ. The CDR3, as DNA: TGCGCCAGCAGCTTCTCGGACAGCGGTTACGAGCAGTACTTC. As protein: CASSFSDSGYEQYF.

This clone has just one count. This chain links TRBV12-3 or TRBV12-4 with TRBJ1-1; D might be TRBD1 (6 bases). The CDR3 loop spans 11 amino acids. The germline V and J ends were trimmed by 6 bases and 8 bases, with 10 bases remaining between them. The CDR3, as DNA: TGTGCCAGCAGCAGGACAGCAGAAGCTTTCTTT. The encoded protein is CASSRTAEAFF.

The chain joins TRBV7-9 to TRBJ2-2; 9 positions agree with TRBD2. CDR1 is SEHNR, CDR2 FQNEAQ, per germline (reference sequence). J lost 4 bases, V lost 4 bases, and 10 bases had no gene match. The CDR3 extends over 17 amino acids. CDR3 residues: CASSSIIAGDLTGELFF. DNA of the CDR3: TGTGCCAGCAGCTCTATTATAGCGGGGGACCTCACCGGGGAGCTGTTTTTT.

The chain couples TRBV3-1 (or the pseudogene TRBV3-2) to TRBJ2-1, with a tentative D call TRBD2 (5 bases). CDR3 length: 14 residues. V gave up 4 bases and J gave up 9 bases, with 16 bases separating them. In germline, CDR1 is LGHDT, CDR2 YNNKEL (reference sequence). The CDR3: CASSLGLASGEQFF. The CDR3 DNA follows: TGTGCCAGCAGCCTAGGACTGGCCTCGGGTGAGCAGTTCTTC.

The chain is built from TRBV5-8 and TRBJ2-1, with 8 bases lining up with TRBD1. The V gene's germline CDR1 is SGHTS and CDR2 YDEGEE. Trimming at V came to 4 bases and at J to 10 bases, leaving 16 bases not matched to a gene. This CDR3 has 16 residues. The CDR3 spells CASSGYSGGASREQFF. CDR3 nucleotides: TGTGCCAGCAGCGGGTATTCAGGGGGCGCATCTCGGGAGCAGTTCTTC.

This chain joins TRBV18 and TRBJ2-5; TRBD2 matches at 13 bases. Unmatched junction bases numbered 4, after V lost 1 base and J lost 5 bases. From germline, CDR1 is KGHSH and CDR2 LQKENI. The CDR3 covers 16 residues. The CDR3 nucleotides are TGTGCCAGCTCACCACGACTAGCGGGGGGACCCGAGACCCAGTACTTC. It specifies CASSPRLAGGPETQYF. The full variable domain, rest sourced from reference TRBV18 and TRBJ2-5, is NAGVMQNPRHLVRRRGQEARLRCSPMKGHSHVYWYRQLPEEGLKFMVYLQKENIIDESGMPKERFSAEFPKEGPSILRIQQVVRGDSAAYFCASSPRLAGGPETQYFGPGTRLLVL.

The genes are TRBV28 and TRBJ2-3; maybe TRBD1 (7 bases). This CDR3 contains 16 residues. The V end lost 3 bases, the J end lost 4 bases, and 17 bases lay between the germline ends. Per the germline V gene, CDR1 is MDHEN and CDR2 is SYDVKM. For the CDR3, the DNA is TGTGCCAGCAGTTTTCAGGGGGGCGGGATGGCAGATACGCAGTATTTT. This sequence encodes CASSFQGGGMADTQYF.

V is TRBV5-8 and J is TRBJ1-3, with D uncertain. The CDR3 contains 12 residues. Per germline, CDR1 SGHTS and CDR2 YDEGEE. The germline V and J ends were trimmed by 1 base and 7 bases, with 6 bases remaining between them. CDR3 DNA: TGTGCCAGCAGCTTGTTAGTTAACACCATATATTTT. Its translation: CASSLLVNTIYF. The variable domain in full, with the rest retrieved from reference TRBV5-8 and TRBJ1-3, is EAGVTQSPTHLIKTRGQQATLRCSPISGHTSVYWYQQALGLGLQFLLWYDEGEERNRGNFPPRFSGRQFPNYSSELNVNALELEDSALYLCASSLLVNTIYFGEGSWLTVV.

J is TRBJ1-2 and V is TRBV5-4; D is unclear. V lost 3 bases to trimming and J lost 1 base, with 13 bases between them. Germline V CDR1 and CDR2: SGHNT, YYREEE (reference sequence). CDR3 length: 15 residues. CDR3 residues: CASSSHSGVNYGYTF. The CDR3 coding sequence is TGTGCCAGCAGCTCCCATTCCGGGGTTAACTATGGCTACACCTTC.

The chain joins TRBV5-5 to TRBJ1-5; D is undetermined. Germline CDR1 and CDR2: SGHKS and YYEKEE (reference sequence). The germline V and J ends were trimmed by 0 bases and 5 bases, with 6 bases remaining between them. This CDR3 region has 13 residues. The CDR3 sequence: CASSLAVDQPQHF. As DNA, the CDR3 is TGTGCCAGCAGCTTGGCGGTGGATCAGCCCCAGCATTTT.

This clone was seen once. The chain joins TRBV5-1 to TRBJ2-3; a weak D match, TRBD2 (5 bases). The germline V gene has CDR1 SGHRS and CDR2 YFSETQ. V was cut by 0 bases and J by 2 bases, with 10 bases left in between. The CDR3 length is 15 residues. CDR3 residues: CASSLGRALTDTQYF. In nucleotides, the CDR3 is TGCGCCAGCAGCTTGGGGCGGGCCCTCACAGATACGCAGTATTTT.

J is TRBJ2-7 and V is TRBV10-3; 7 nucleotides align to TRBD2. Germline assignment: CDR1 ENHRY and CDR2 SYGVKD. This CDR3 region has 15 residues. The V segment lost 6 bases and the J segment 3 bases; nucleotides outside the gene matches: 11. CDR3 sequence: CAIRGGNGTNYEQYF. The CDR3 nucleotides are TGTGCCATCAGGGGGGGGAACGGGACGAACTACGAGCAGTACTTC.

The chain is built from TRBV4-1 and TRBJ1-5; 7 bases agree with TRBD1. The CDR3 consists of 18 residues. Looked up from germline, CDR1 is MGHRA and CDR2 is YSYEKL. Trimming cost V 1 base and J 4 bases; bases outside gene matches: 13. The CDR3 region is CASSQVRSVQGGNQPQHF. The CDR3 coding sequence is TGCGCCAGCAGCCAAGTTAGGTCGGTGCAGGGGGGTAATCAGCCCCAGCATTTT.

This chain connects TRBV5-1 to TRBJ2-3; weak D call: TRBD1 (6 bases). Germline CDR1 SGHRS, CDR2 YFSETQ. With 4 bases removed from V and 2 bases from J, the gap between germline ends came to 17 bases. The CDR3 is 16 amino acids. CDR3 coding DNA: TGCGCCAGCAGCCAAACCACAGGGTCCCTCACAGATACGCAGTATTTT. The encoded protein is CASSQTTGSLTDTQYF.

The rearrangement uses TRBV5-8 and TRBJ2-1; possible D gene TRBD1, 5 bases. The CDR3 contains 14 residues. V shed 0 bases and J shed 5 bases, with 9 bases lying between them. Per germline, CDR1 SGHTS and CDR2 YDEGEE. CDR3 nucleotide sequence: TGTGCCAGCAGCTTGGGTGGGGCCCACAATGAGCAGTTCTTC. This gives the protein CASSLGGAHNEQFF.

About this clone itself: The same CDR3 is also encoded by other DNA sequences in this sample. The J gene is TRBJ2-2, the V gene TRBV7-3, with D possibly TRBD2 on 6 matching bases. Trimming removed 5 bases from V and 7 bases from J, with 20 bases in between. The CDR3 is made up of 16 amino acids. CDR1 SGHTA and CDR2 FQGTGA come from the germline V gene. This CDR3 is CASSPRSRGRGGELFF. CDR3 bases: TGTGCCAGCAGCCCTAGGTCCCGGGGGAGAGGCGGGGAGCTGTTTTTT.

Points on this clone: This may come from a read error, since a much larger clone is one base off. CDR3 coding DNA: TGTGCCAGCAGCTCGGGACAGGGGGACTCCTACGAGCAGTACTTC. This codes for CASSSGQGDSYEQYF. The V call is TRBV7-9, the J call TRBJ2-7; TRBD1 matches at 11 bases. Unmatched junction bases numbered 2, after V lost 4 bases and J lost 0 bases. This CDR3 spans 15 amino acids. Germline V gene data show CDR1 as SEHNR and CDR2 as FQNEAQ (reference sequence). The entire variable domain, with the rest obtained from reference TRBV7-9 and TRBJ2-7, is as follows: DTGVSQNPRHKITKRGQNVTFRCDPISEHNRLYWYRQTLGQGPEFLTYFQNEAQLEKSRLLSDRFSAERPKGSFSTLEIQRTEQGDSAMYLCASSSGQGDSYEQYFGPGTRLTVT.

The CDR3 bases are TGTGCCAGTAGTAGGGGGGACAGGGGAACTGAAGCTTTCTTT. Translating it yields CASSRGDRGTEAFF. The rearrangement joins TRBV19 to TRBJ1-1, with 10 bases fitting TRBD1. This CDR3 comprises 14 residues. The germline V gene encodes CDR1 LNHDA and CDR2 SQIVND (reference sequence). V was clipped by 4 bases and J by 5 bases; unmatched bases: 4.

The count of this clone is one. This chain links TRBV3-1 (or the pseudogene TRBV3-2) with TRBJ2-3; no reliable D call. The V and J ends lost 2 bases and 6 bases respectively, with 6 bases between them. Germline V gene sequence: CDR1 LGHDT, CDR2 YNNKEL (reference sequence). The CDR3 is 12 residues long. CDR3 sequence (DNA): TGTGCCAGCAGCCAAACAGTGGATACGCAGTATTTT. It encodes CASSQTVDTQYF.

The chain has TRBV28 and TRBJ2-7; no reliable D call. From germline, CDR1 is MDHEN and CDR2 SYDVKM. The V gene lost 5 bases and the J gene lost 8 bases, with 22 bases spanning the gap. This CDR3 spans 15 amino acids. Written as DNA, the CDR3 is TGTGCCAGCAGTGAACAGAGCTACCGTTCTCTCAAGCAGTACTTC. It is translated as CASSEQSYRSLKQYF. The full variable domain, with the rest looked up from reference TRBV28 and TRBJ2-7, is DVKVTQSSRYLVKRTGEKVFLECVQDMDHENMFWYRQDPGLGLRLIYFSYDVKMKEKGDIPEGYSVSREKKERFSLILESASTNQTSMYLCASSEQSYRSLKQYFGPGTRLTVT.

The rearrangement uses TRBV11-2 and TRBJ2-3, with 7 nucleotides matching TRBD2. The CDR3 totals 14 residues. The germline CDR1 and CDR2 sequences are SGHAT and FQNNGV. V shed 5 bases, J shed 6 bases, and the junction held 8 bases outside the gene matches. The CDR3 coding sequence is TGTGCCAGCAGCCCAGCGGGGTGGGGGGATACGCAGTATTTT. Protein: CASSPAGWGDTQYF.

With respect to this clone: The junction shows a germline mismatch at one end, possibly a read error. The rearrangement links TRBV28 to TRBJ1-5; a weak D match, TRBD1 (6 bases). The CDR3 is 14 amino acids. Germline CDR1 and CDR2: MDHEN and SYDVKM. CDR3 region: CASILQGGNQPQHF. Here the CDR3 DNA reads TGTGCCAGCATTTTACAGGGAGGAAATCAGCCCCAGCATTTT.

This clone has a single count. The chain links TRBV19 to TRBJ1-5; no reliable D call. The CDR3 consists of 13 residues. V lost 5 bases to trimming and J lost 4 bases, with 9 bases between them. Germline V gene data show CDR1 as LNHDA and CDR2 as SQIVND (reference sequence). The DNA for the CDR3 is TGTGCCAGTAGTGTGGTGAGAAATCAGCCCCAGCATTTT. It is translated as CASSVVRNQPQHF. Drawing the rest from reference TRBV19 and TRBJ1-5, the complete variable domain is DGGITQSPKYLFRKEGQNVTLSCEQNLNHDAMYWYRQDPGQGLRLIYYSQIVNDFQKGDIAEGYSVSREKKESFPLTVTSAQKNPTAFYLCASSVVRNQPQHFGDGTRLSIL.